This T cell receptor beta chain was identified during a study of T cells in Graves' hyperthyroidism and ophthalmopathy. The wider study: Staff took peripheral blood when the initial diagnosis was made, before any treatment began. Study-level results: The majority of expanded thyroid clonotypes above 0.001 also appeared in blood.

V lost 6 bases to trimming and J lost 1 base, with 9 bases between them. Germline loops: CDR1 KGHDR, CDR2 SFDVKD. This CDR3 spans 14 amino acids. Recently diagnosed hyperthyroidism of less than 2 months' duration affected patients aged 18 to 65. This clonotype has a count of ten or more. Its target is not known. The CDR3 regions of TCR beta were amplified from RNA transcripts. The TCR CDR3 was amplified in a first-round RT-PCR using the HTBI primer set. TCRdb fed the multiplex PCR reads into MiXCR, producing one record per CDR3 protein. The sample includes around 690,000 distinct CDR3 sequences, 15% to 20% of them seen just once.

The TCR was taken from a man aged 50 or older with Graves' hyperthyroidism. Sequencing was done on a sample of blood. The V call is TRBV24-1, the J call TRBJ1-5; perhaps TRBD1 as D (5 bases). In DNA, the CDR3 is TGTGCCACCAGTCCTGGGGGAAGCAATCAGCCCCAGCATTTT. It specifies CATSPGGSNQPQHF.